Each of the 24 T cell receptor beta chains below was sequenced from the same sample in a study of cytomegalovirus exposure and HLA in healthy donors. The study ran its PCR with 60 Vbeta and 13 Jbeta primers. The method was immunoSEQ multiplex PCR; TCRdb's version includes in-frame clones alone and lacks a portion of them. The sample carries around 150,000 clones, over 50% recorded once. Specimen: PBMCs. The receptors stem from a human donor in good health.

The DNA for the CDR3 is TGCAGCGTTGAGAGGACAGGGGGGTACGAGCAGTACTTC. This gives the protein CSVERTGGYEQYF. The V call is TRBV29-1, the J call TRBJ2-7; 10 bases map to TRBD1. Germline CDR1 and CDR2: SQVTM and ANQGSEA. The CDR3 is 13 amino acids. The ends lost 3 bases at V and 4 bases at J; junction bases unmatched: 3.

This clone came up a few times. The chain recombines TRBV6-1 with TRBJ1-1, with 7 bases matching TRBD1. CDR1 is MNHNS and CDR2 is SASEGT in the germline V gene. The CDR3 runs to 15 residues. Unmatched junction bases numbered 10, after V lost 8 bases and J lost 1 base. CDR3 in amino acids: CASRTGDSPNTEAFF. The DNA of the CDR3 is TGTGCCAGCCGGACAGGCGACAGCCCGAACACTGAAGCTTTCTTT.

A few counts support this clone. The V gene is TRBV12-5, the J gene TRBJ2-4, with 7 positions matching TRBD2. Germline V gives CDR1 LGHNT, CDR2 FRNRAP. Trimming at V came to 4 bases and at J to 3 bases, leaving 6 bases not matched to a gene. The CDR3 totals 15 residues. In DNA, the CDR3 is TGTGCTAGTGGTTCCGGGGAGGGGAGCAAAAACATTCAGTACTTC. This codes for CASGSGEGSKNIQYF.

This rearrangement joins TRBV4-1 to TRBJ2-3; 8 bases map to TRBD2. J was trimmed by 0 bases and V by 3 bases; bases with no gene match: 5. The length of the CDR3 is 16 residues. CDR1 is MGHRA, CDR2 YSYEKL, per germline. CDR3 nucleotide sequence: TGCGCCAGCAGCCATGGCGGGGGGATTAGCACAGATACGCAGTATTTT. Its translation: CASSHGGGISTDTQYF.

Only a few counts were recorded for this clone. V usage is TRBV5-1 and J usage is TRBJ2-5; D perhaps matches TRBD1 (6 bases). From germline, CDR1 is SGHRS and CDR2 YFSETQ. Trimming pared 2 bases from V and 3 bases from J, leaving 11 bases between. The CDR3 sequence is 14 residues long. In DNA, the CDR3 is TGCGCCAGCAGCTTCAGGGGCCAGGAAGAGACCCAGTACTTC. Its translation is CASSFRGQEETQYF.

The chain is built from TRBV6-1 and TRBJ1-1; no reliable D call. Trimming took 6 bases from V and 7 from J, leaving 15 bases between them. From germline, CDR1 is MNHNS and CDR2 SASEGT. CDR3 length equals 13 residues. The CDR3 bases are TGTGCCAGCAGAGCCTACAGTTATCTTGAAGCTTTCTTT. This sequence encodes CASRAYSYLEAFF.

This chain joins TRBV5-1 and TRBJ2-7; 8 bases map to TRBD1. This CDR3 has 14 amino acids. From germline, CDR1 is SGHRS and CDR2 YFSETQ. Trimming removed 3 bases from V and 2 bases from J; junction bases left unmatched: 4. DNA of the CDR3: TGCGCCAGCAGCTCGGGACAGGCCACCTACGAGCAGTACTTC. Its translation is CASSSGQATYEQYF. Using reference TRBV5-1 and TRBJ2-7 for the parts outside the CDR3, the full variable domain is KAGVTQTPRYLIKTRGQQVTLSCSPISGHRSVSWYQQTPGQGLQFLFEYFSETQRNKGNFPGRFSGRQFSNSRSEMNVSTLELGDSALYLCASSSGQATYEQYFGPGTRLTVT.

The chain combines TRBV5-5 with TRBJ1-5, with D unclear. Germline CDR1 SGHKS, CDR2 YYEKEE (reference sequence). The CDR3 has 13 amino acids. The V end was cut by 0 bases, the J end by 7 bases, with 8 bases between. The CDR3 DNA sequence: TGTGCCAGCAGCTTGGAACTCCGGCAGCCCCAGCATTTT. Amino acid sequence: CASSLELRQPQHF.

This clone appeared once. The J gene is TRBJ1-3, the V gene TRBV13; unclear D gene. Trimming took off 3 bases at V and 0 bases at J, with 6 bases between the two ends. Germline V gene sequence: CDR1 PRHDT, CDR2 FYEKMQ (reference sequence). The CDR3 has 14 residues. The CDR3 DNA sequence: TGTGCCAGCAGCTTTCGGTACTCTGGAAACACCATATATTTT. It encodes CASSFRYSGNTIYF.

This clone was observed a handful of times. The chain carries TRBV5-1 and TRBJ2-5; the match to TRBD2 covers 7 bases. This CDR3 contains 15 residues. Germline lookup yields CDR1 SGHRS and CDR2 YFSETQ. The junction had 11 bases not matched to a gene; V was cut back by 4 bases and J by 5 bases. Here the CDR3 DNA reads TGCGCCAGCAGCCGGCGAAGGACTAGGTCCGAGACCCAGTACTTC. Protein: CASSRRRTRSETQYF.

The chain has TRBV11-3 and TRBJ2-7; TRBD1 might be the D (6 bases). The CDR3 runs 14 residues. Germline lookup yields CDR1 SGHNT and CDR2 YENEEA. Trimming pared 0 bases from V and 2 bases from J, leaving 8 bases between. The CDR3 loop reads CASSLDRGPYEQYF. Written as DNA, the CDR3 is TGTGCCAGCAGCTTAGACAGGGGCCCCTACGAGCAGTACTTC.

This clone was counted a few times. The same CDR3 arises from other DNA sequences in this sample as well. The rearrangement links TRBV2 to TRBJ2-2, with D possibly TRBD2 on 6 matching bases. This CDR3 has 15 residues. Between the trimmed V and J ends, which lost 3 bases and 4 bases, there was a span of 12 bases. Germline-derived CDR1 and CDR2 are SNHLY and FYNNEI. CDR3 nucleotide sequence: TGTGCCAGCAGTGAGGAGGGAGCGGGCACCGGGGAGCTGTTTTTT. Its protein product is CASSEEGAGTGELFF.

V is TRBV11-3 and J is TRBJ2-5; 7 bases are shared with TRBD1. The germline gives CDR1 SGHNT, CDR2 YENEEA. J lost 2 bases, V lost 5 bases, and 8 bases had no gene match. The CDR3 totals 15 residues. The CDR3 bases are TGTGCCAGCAGCCCGCGGACAGGACCTCAAGAGACCCAGTACTTC. Amino acids: CASSPRTGPQETQYF. The variable domain in full, with the rest retrieved from reference TRBV11-3 and TRBJ2-5, is EAGVVQSPRYKIIEKKQPVAFWCNPISGHNTLYWYLQNLGQGPELLIRYENEEAVDDSQLPKDRFSAERLKGVDSTLKIQPAELGDSAVYLCASSPRTGPQETQYFGPGTRLLVL.

This clone showed up just a few times. The V gene is TRBV11-2, the J gene TRBJ2-7; 7 nucleotides match TRBD1. Germline CDR1 is SGHAT and CDR2 is FQNNGV. V lost 6 bases and J lost 3; bases outside the gene matches: 11. The CDR3 extends over 15 amino acids. The CDR3 coding sequence is TGTGCCAGCAGGCGCCCGGGACAGATAAACTACGAGCAGTACTTC. Protein: CASRRPGQINYEQYF. The full variable domain, rest sourced from reference TRBV11-2 and TRBJ2-7, is EAGVAQSPRYKIIEKRQSVAFWCNPISGHATLYWYQQILGQGPKLLIQFQNNGVVDDSQLPKDRFSAERLKGVDSTLKIQPAKLEDSAVYLCASRRPGQINYEQYFGPGTRLTVT.

The chain recombines TRBV7-2 with TRBJ1-2; D is perhaps TRBD1 (6 bases). CDR3 size: 15 residues. The germline gives CDR1 SGHTA, CDR2 FQGNSA. V lost 5 bases and J 3 bases, leaving 16 bases between the germline ends. As DNA, the CDR3 is TGTGCCAGCAGCCCCCCGGGGGGGGCCTACTATGGCTACACCTTC. It codes for CASSPPGGAYYGYTF.

The chain has TRBV10-3 and TRBJ2-1; 7 bases map to TRBD1. The CDR3 sequence is 16 residues long. Germline values: CDR1 ENHRY, CDR2 SYGVKD. Trimming removed 4 bases from V and 0 bases from J; junction bases left unmatched: 6. CDR3 residues: CAISGGTVSSYNEQFF. Written as DNA, the CDR3 is TGTGCCATCAGTGGGGGGACAGTTAGCTCCTACAATGAGCAGTTCTTC.

The V gene is TRBV11-2, the J gene TRBJ2-7; 13 bases are shared with TRBD2. The germline V gene encodes CDR1 SGHAT and CDR2 FQNNGV. V dropped 4 bases and J dropped 4; count of bases not matched to a gene: 7. CDR3 length equals 16 residues. The CDR3 is CASSSRTSGSIYEQYF. In nucleotides, the CDR3 is TGTGCCAGCAGCTCCCGGACTAGCGGGAGTATTTACGAGCAGTACTTC.

The chain has TRBV19 and TRBJ2-5; D may be TRBD1 (6 bases). CDR1 is LNHDA, CDR2 SQIVND, per germline (reference sequence). V shed 4 bases and J shed 7 bases, with 22 bases lying between them. This CDR3 has 16 amino acids. As DNA, the CDR3 is TGTGCCAGTAGTAGAAGAGGACAGAGCGTCGGTGGGACCCAGTACTTC. It encodes CASSRRGQSVGGTQYF.

This clone was counted only a few times. The J gene is TRBJ2-7, the V gene TRBV9, with 8 positions matching TRBD2. V gave up 0 bases and J gave up 2 bases; unmatched junction bases: 4. The CDR3 runs 15 residues. Germline V gene sequence: CDR1 SGDLS, CDR2 YYNGEE. CDR3 sequence reads: CASSVEDSGTYEQYF. Here the CDR3 DNA reads TGTGCCAGCAGCGTAGAAGATAGCGGGACCTACGAGCAGTACTTC.

This clone has just a few counts. This chain links TRBV2 with TRBJ2-1, with 14 bases aligning to TRBD2. The CDR3 contains 14 residues. The germline V gene has CDR1 SNHLY and CDR2 FYNNEI. V lost 6 bases, J lost 7 bases, and 2 bases stayed unmatched. The CDR3 bases are TGTGCCAGCAGGGGACTAGCGGGAGTTAATGAGCAGTTCTTC. Translating gives CASRGLAGVNEQFF.

The chain has TRBV2 and TRBJ2-7, with 10 bases aligning to TRBD1. J gave up 3 bases and V 6 bases, and 8 bases lay outside the gene matches. The CDR3 has 15 residues. Germline V lookup: CDR1 SNHLY, CDR2 FYNNEI. The CDR3 DNA is TGTGCCAGCAGAGAGGGACAGGGGCCGGGCTACGAGCAGTACTTC. This sequence encodes CASREGQGPGYEQYF.

The chain joins TRBV2 to TRBJ2-7; D may be TRBD1 (5 bases). Germline V gene lookup returns CDR1 SNHLY and CDR2 FYNNEI. The V and J ends lost 6 bases and 6 bases respectively, with 15 bases between them. CDR3 length: 13 residues. The CDR3, as DNA: TGTGCCAGCAGGATGGACACGACCCTCGAGCAGTACTTC. This sequence encodes CASRMDTTLEQYF.

This clone was seen a few times. The chain links TRBV9 to TRBJ2-5; 9 bases agree with TRBD2. The CDR3 consists of 17 residues. The V segment lost 0 bases and the J segment 3 bases; nucleotides outside the gene matches: 9. The germline V gene has CDR1 SGDLS and CDR2 YYNGEE. CDR3 protein: CASSVAPLAGREETQYF. The DNA for the CDR3 is TGTGCCAGCAGCGTAGCCCCGCTAGCGGGGAGGGAAGAGACCCAGTACTTC. Filled out from reference TRBV9 and TRBJ2-5, the complete variable domain reads DSGVTQTPKHLITATGQRVTLRCSPRSGDLSVYWYQQSLDQGLQFLIQYYNGEERAKGNILERFSAQQFPDLHSELNLSSLELGDSALYFCASSVAPLAGREETQYFGPGTRLLVL.

The genes are TRBV6-1 and TRBJ2-7; TRBD2 might be the D (5 bases). Germline CDR1 and CDR2: MNHNS and SASEGT. The CDR3 is made up of 13 amino acids. Trimming shortened V by 2 bases and J by 3 bases, and 8 bases separated the two germline ends. CDR3 coding DNA: TGTGCCAGCAGTGAACGCGGAGGCTACGAGCAGTACTTC. This gives the protein CASSERGGYEQYF.